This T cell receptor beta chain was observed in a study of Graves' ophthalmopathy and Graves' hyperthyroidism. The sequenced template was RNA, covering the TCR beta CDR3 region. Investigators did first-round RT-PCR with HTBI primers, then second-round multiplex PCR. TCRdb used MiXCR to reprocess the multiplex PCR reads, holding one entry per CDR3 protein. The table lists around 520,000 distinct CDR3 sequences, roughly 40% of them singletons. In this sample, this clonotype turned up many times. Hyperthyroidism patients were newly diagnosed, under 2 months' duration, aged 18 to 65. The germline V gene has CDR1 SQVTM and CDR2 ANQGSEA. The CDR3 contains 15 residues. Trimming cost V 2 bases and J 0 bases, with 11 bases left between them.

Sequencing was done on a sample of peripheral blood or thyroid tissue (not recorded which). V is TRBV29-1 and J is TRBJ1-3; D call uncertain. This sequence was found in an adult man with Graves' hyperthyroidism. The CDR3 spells CSVERLVTSGNTIYF. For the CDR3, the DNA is TGCAGCGTTGAACGTTTGGTGACCTCTGGAAACACCATATATTTT.